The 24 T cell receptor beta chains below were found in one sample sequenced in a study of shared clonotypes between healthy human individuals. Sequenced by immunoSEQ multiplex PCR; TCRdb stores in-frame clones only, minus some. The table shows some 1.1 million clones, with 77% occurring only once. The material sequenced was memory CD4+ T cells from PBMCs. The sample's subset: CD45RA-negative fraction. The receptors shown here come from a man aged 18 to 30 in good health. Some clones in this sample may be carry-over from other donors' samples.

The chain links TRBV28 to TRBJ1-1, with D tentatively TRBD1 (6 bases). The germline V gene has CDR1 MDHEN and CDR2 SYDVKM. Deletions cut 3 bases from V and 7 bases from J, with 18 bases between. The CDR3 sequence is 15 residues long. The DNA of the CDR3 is TGTGCCAGCAGTTTGGGGGGCGGAGGCCCAGGTGAAGCTTTCTTT. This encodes CASSLGGGGPGEAFF.

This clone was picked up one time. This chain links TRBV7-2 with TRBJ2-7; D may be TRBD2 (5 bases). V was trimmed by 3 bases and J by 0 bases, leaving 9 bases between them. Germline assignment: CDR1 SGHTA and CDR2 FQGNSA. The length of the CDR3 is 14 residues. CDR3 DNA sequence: TGTGCCAGCAGCTTTAGCGCATACTCCTACGAGCAGTACTTC. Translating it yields CASSFSAYSYEQYF.

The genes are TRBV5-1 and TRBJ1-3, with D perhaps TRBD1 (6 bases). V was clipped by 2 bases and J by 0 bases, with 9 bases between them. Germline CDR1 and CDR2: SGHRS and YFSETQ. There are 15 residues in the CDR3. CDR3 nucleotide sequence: TGCGCCAGCAGCTTCCAGGGGTTCTCTGGAAACACCATATATTTT. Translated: CASSFQGFSGNTIYF.

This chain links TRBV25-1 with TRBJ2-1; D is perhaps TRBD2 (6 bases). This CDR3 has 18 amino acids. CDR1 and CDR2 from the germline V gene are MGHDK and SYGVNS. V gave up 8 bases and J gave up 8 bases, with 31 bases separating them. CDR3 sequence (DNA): TGTGCCAGCGGAGTCTCCCCCCCCCTAGGCGGGATCGGCGATGAGCAGTTCTTC. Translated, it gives CASGVSPPLGGIGDEQFF. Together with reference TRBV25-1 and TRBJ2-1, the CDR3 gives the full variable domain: EADIYQTPRYLVIGTGKKITLECSQTMGHDKMYWYQQDPGMELHLIHYSYGVNSTEKGDLSSESTVSRIRTEHFPLTLESARPSHTSQYLCASGVSPPLGGIGDEQFFGPGTRLTVL.

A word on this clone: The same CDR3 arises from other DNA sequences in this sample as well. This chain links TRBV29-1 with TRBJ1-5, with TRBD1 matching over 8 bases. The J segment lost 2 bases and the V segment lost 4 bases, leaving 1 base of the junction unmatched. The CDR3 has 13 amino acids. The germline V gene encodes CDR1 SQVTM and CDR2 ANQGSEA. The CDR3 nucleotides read TGCAGCGTTGCAGGGGGCGGCAATCAGCCCCAGCATTTT. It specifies CSVAGGGNQPQHF.

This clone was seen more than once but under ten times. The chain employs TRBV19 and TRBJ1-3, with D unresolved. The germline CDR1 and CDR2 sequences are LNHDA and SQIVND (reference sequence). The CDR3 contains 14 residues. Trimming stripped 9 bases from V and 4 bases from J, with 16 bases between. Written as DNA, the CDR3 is TGTGCCAGCCCGACCGCTAACCGCGGAAACACCATATATTTT. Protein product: CASPTANRGNTIYF.

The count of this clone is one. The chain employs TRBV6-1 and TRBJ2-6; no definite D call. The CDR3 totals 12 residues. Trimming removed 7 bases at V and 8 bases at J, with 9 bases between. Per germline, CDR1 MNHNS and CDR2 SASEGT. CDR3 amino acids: CASMWATNVLTF. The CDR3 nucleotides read TGTGCCAGCATGTGGGCGACCAACGTCCTGACTTTC.

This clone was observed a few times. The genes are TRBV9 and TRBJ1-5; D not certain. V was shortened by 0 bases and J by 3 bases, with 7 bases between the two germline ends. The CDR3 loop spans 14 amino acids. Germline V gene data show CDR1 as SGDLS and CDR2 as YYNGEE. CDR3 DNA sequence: TGTGCCAGCAGCGTAGGACCGAACAATCAGCCCCAGCATTTT. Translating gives CASSVGPNNQPQHF. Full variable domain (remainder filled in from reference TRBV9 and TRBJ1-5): DSGVTQTPKHLITATGQRVTLRCSPRSGDLSVYWYQQSLDQGLQFLIQYYNGEERAKGNILERFSAQQFPDLHSELNLSSLELGDSALYFCASSVGPNNQPQHFGDGTRLSIL.

The CDR3 is CASSLVLAKNIQYF. As DNA, the CDR3 is TGTGCCAGCAGCCTGGTCTTAGCCAAAAACATTCAGTACTTC. This sequence joins TRBV11-2 and TRBJ2-4; D is unclear. Trimming stripped 5 bases from V and 0 bases from J, with 8 bases between. The germline CDR1 and CDR2 sequences are SGHAT and FQNNGV. This CDR3 is built from 14 residues. Filled out from reference TRBV11-2 and TRBJ2-4, the complete variable domain reads EAGVAQSPRYKIIEKRQSVAFWCNPISGHATLYWYQQILGQGPKLLIQFQNNGVVDDSQLPKDRFSAERLKGVDSTLKIQPAKLEDSAVYLCASSLVLAKNIQYFGAGTRLSVL.

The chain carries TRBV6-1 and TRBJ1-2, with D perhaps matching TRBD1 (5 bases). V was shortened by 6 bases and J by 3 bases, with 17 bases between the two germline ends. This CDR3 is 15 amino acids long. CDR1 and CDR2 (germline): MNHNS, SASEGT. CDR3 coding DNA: TGTGCCAGCAGCCGGGGGAGGGCACTACACTATGGCTACACCTTC. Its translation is CASSRGRALHYGYTF.

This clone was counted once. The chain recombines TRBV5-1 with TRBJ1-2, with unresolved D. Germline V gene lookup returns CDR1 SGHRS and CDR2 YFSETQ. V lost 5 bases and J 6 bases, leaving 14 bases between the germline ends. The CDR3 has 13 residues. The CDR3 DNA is TGCGCCAGCAGTAGGGTACCTCCCAATGGCTACACCTTC. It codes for CASSRVPPNGYTF.

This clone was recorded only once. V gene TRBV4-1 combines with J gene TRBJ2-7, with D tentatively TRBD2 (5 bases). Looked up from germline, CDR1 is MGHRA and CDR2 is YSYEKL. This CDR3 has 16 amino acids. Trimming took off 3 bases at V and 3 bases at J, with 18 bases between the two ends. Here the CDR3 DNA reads TGCGCCAGCAGCCACCCCGGAGGAGGAATAAACTACGAGCAGTACTTC. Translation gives CASSHPGGGINYEQYF.

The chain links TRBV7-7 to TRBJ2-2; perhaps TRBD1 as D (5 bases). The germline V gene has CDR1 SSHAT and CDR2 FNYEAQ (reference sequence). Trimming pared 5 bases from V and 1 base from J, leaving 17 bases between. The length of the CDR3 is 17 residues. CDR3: CASSPFPKGRNTGELFF. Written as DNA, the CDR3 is TGTGCCAGCAGCCCCTTCCCTAAGGGGCGGAACACCGGGGAGCTGTTTTTT.

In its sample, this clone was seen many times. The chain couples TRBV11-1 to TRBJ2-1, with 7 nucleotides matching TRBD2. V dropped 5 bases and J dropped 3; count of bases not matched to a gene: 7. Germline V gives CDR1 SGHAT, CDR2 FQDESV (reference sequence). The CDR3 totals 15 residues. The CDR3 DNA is TGTGCCAGCAGCGCCAAAGCGGGAATCTACAATGAGCAGTTCTTC. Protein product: CASSAKAGIYNEQFF.

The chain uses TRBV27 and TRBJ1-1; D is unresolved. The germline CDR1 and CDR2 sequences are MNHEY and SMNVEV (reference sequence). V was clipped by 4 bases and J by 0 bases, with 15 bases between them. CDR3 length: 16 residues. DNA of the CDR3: TGTGCCAGCAGTTCCTACAGTACCTACATGAACACTGAAGCTTTCTTT. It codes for CASSSYSTYMNTEAFF.

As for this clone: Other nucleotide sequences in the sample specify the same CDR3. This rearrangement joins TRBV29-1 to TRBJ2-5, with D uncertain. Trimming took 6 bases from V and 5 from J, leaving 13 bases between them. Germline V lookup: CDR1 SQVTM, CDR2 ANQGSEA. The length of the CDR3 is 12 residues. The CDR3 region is CSVGSGAETQYF. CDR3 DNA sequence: TGCAGCGTGGGTTCAGGAGCGGAGACCCAGTACTTC.

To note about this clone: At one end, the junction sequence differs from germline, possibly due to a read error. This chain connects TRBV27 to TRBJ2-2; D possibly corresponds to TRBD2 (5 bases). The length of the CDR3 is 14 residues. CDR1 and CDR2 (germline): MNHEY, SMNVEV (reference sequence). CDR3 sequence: CASSFSYSTGELVF. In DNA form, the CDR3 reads TGTGCCAGCAGTTTTTCGTACTCCACCGGGGAGCTGGTTTTT.

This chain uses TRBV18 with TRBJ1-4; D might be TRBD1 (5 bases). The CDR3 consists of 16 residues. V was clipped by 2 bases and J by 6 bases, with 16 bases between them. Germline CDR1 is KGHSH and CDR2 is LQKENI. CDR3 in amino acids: CASSPSIWGGDEKLFF. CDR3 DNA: TGTGCCAGCTCACCATCCATATGGGGGGGAGATGAAAAACTGTTTTTT.

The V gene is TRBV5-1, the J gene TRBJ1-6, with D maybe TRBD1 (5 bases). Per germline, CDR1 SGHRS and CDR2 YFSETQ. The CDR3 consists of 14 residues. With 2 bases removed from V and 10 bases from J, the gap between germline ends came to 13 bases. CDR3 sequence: CASSFDSPGSPLHF. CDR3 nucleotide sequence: TGCGCCAGCAGCTTTGACAGCCCCGGATCACCCCTCCACTTT.

CDR3: CATSRTGTPGANVLTF. DNA of the CDR3: TGTGCCACCAGCAGGACAGGGACCCCTGGGGCCAACGTCCTGACTTTC. The chain links TRBV15 to TRBJ2-6; 7 bases agree with TRBD1. The germline gives CDR1 LNHNV, CDR2 YYDKDF (reference sequence). Germline trimming cut 3 bases from V and 2 bases from J; bases unmatched to any gene: 4. The CDR3 contains 16 residues.

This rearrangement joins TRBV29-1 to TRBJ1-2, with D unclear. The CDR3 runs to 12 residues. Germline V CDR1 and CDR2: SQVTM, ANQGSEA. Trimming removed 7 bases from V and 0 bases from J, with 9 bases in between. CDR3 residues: CSAQRPNYGYTF. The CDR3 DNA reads TGCAGCGCACAGCGACCTAACTATGGCTACACCTTC.

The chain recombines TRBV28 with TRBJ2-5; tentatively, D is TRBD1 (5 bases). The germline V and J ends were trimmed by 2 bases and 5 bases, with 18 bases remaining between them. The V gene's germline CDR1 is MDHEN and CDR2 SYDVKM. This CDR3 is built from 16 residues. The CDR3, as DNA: TGTGCCAGCAGTTTAGTTGGAGCCTACCCAGGGGAGACCCAGTACTTC. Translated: CASSLVGAYPGETQYF.

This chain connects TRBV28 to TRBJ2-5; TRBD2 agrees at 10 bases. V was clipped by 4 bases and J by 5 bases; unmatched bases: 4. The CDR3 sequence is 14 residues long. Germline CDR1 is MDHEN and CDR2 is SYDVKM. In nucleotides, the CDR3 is TGTGCCAGCAGTTCCAGCGGGAGGGTTGAGACCCAGTACTTC. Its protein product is CASSSSGRVETQYF.

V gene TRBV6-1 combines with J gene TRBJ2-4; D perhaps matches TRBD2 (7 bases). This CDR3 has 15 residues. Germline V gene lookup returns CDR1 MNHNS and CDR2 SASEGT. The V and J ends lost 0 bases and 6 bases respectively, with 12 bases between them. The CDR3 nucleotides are TGTGCCAGCAGTGAAGCGGCAGGGGAGGGAAACATTCAGTACTTC. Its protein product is CASSEAAGEGNIQYF.